The subject of this entry is one TCR beta chain. Antigen unknown. Total RNA was isolated from each sample in quantities of at least 5 micrograms. Looked up from germline, CDR1 is SGHTA and CDR2 is FQGNSA. The CDR3 is 14 residues long. V was pared by 6 bases and J by 10 bases, with 9 bases of the junction left unmatched. This record belongs to a study of blood T cells in healthy people across ages. Overall study findings and caveats: Observed TCR beta diversity per million T cells went down as age went up. This fall followed a roughly linear course with age. Diversity figures based on one million T cells were deemed too low.

The authors ran a second PCR of roughly 6 to 12 cycles using a sample-barcoded 5' primer and a J-beta primer mix. Every cDNA molecule carried a tag from a template-switch adaptor bearing 12 random nucleotides. Using its own MiXCR run on the 5' RACE reads, TCRdb lists one record per CDR3 protein. The sample includes roughly 800,000 distinct CDR3 sequences, nearly 60% seen only once; the top ten take around 20%. This TCR derives from a man aged 25 to 40 in good health. This rearrangement joins TRBV7-2 to TRBJ2-1; the match to TRBD1 covers 10 bases. What was sequenced was blood. CDR3 DNA: TGTGCCAGCAGTTCAGGGACAGGGGAACGCGAGCAGTTCTTC. This sequence encodes CASSSGTGEREQFF.